What follows is one TCR beta chain and its context. The sample belongs to a study of blood T cell repertoires in COVID-19. About the research overall: COVID-19 samples, acute and convalescent, were from the United States, Italy and Spain.

CDR3 length: 16 amino acids. The V gene end was trimmed by 0 bases and the J gene end by 5 bases; junction bases not matched to a gene: 6. Germline loops: CDR1 SGHRS, CDR2 YFSETQ. Original data processing: Estimated nucleated cell counts came from reference gene primer amplification. Generated by immunoSEQ multiplex PCR, the TCRdb table keeps only in-frame clones and is missing some. That table gives V, J and clone size, and the DNA gave D and trimming. The sample carries roughly 81,000 clones, about four fifths recorded once. This chain links TRBV5-1 with TRBJ2-3; 10 bases align to TRBD1. Sequencing was performed on peripheral blood. The origin of this receptor is a woman in her 70s with acute or convalescent COVID-19. Here the CDR3 DNA reads TGCGCCAGCAGCTTGGACACCGGGACAGGGGAAGATACGCAGTATTTT. Translation: CASSLDTGTGEDTQYF.